These T cell receptor beta chains were read from a single sample in a study of cytotoxic CD8 clonotypes in ibrutinib-treated CLL. Repertoires were generated with immunoSEQ multiplex PCR, while TCRdb's copy carries only in-frame clones and drops some. The data show 55,000 to 85,000 clones, roughly nine tenths seen once. The sequencing used PBMCs, collected after 12 months of ibrutinib treatment. The receptors were sampled from a human donor with chronic lymphocytic leukemia. The conserved cysteine and the conserved F or W are not part of the CDR3 here.

TRBV18	TRBJ1-3	ASSTQQGATGNTIY
TRBV11-2	TRBJ2-5	ASSLARETAFSQY
TRBV7-9	TRBJ2-1	ASRLSFEQF
TRBV5-5	TRBJ2-3	ASSLAGLALTGTQY
TRBV14	TRBJ2-1	ASSPKGLSSYNEQF
TRBV6-5	TRBJ2-7	ASSYSPAGEQY
TRBV5-4	TRBJ2-1	ASRSGTGTYNEQF
TRBV18	TRBJ1-2	ASSPTGGTNYGYT
TRBV28	TRBJ2-7	ASSLVRKLGEQY
TRBV9	TRBJ2-5	ASSGRPEAGGQGTQY
TRBV6-5	TRBJ1-2	ASRGQTNYGYT
TRBV6-5	TRBJ1-2	ASSYAGTATPYGYT
TRBV30	TRBJ2-1	AWSGLAGGQNEQF
TRBV18	TRBJ2-1	ASSQILLAGDGPYNEQF
TRBV7-2	TRBJ2-7	ASSQVGDYEQY
TRBV30	TRBJ2-1	AWSYGGREQF
TRBV27	TRBJ2-3	ASKSWGTQY
TRBV25-1	TRBJ2-1	ASREQGAPSYNEQF
TRBV5-1	TRBJ2-5	ASKQTSGSQETQY
TRBV30	TRBJ2-3	AWSVGLRGTDTQY
TRBV27	TRBJ2-7	ASSPNFSGLSSYEQY
TRBV9	TRBJ2-1	ASSVGLAGFNEQF
TRBV7-9	TRBJ1-2	ASSPRWTGGSLKGYT
TRBV6-5	TRBJ1-2	ASSYGRSSGYT
TRBV5-1	TRBJ2-1	ASSFFGMTSGIGSYNEQF
TRBV5-4	TRBJ1-2	ASSLAGDYYGYT
TRBV7-2	TRBJ2-1	ASSPGLAGGAWDEQF
TRBV18	TRBJ2-3	ASSPSPTSTDTQY
TRBV19	TRBJ2-3	ASSIQGTDTQY
TRBV2	TRBJ2-5	ASSAFGGIETQY
TRBV18	TRBJ2-4	ASSDAGGGDIQY
TRBV5-6	TRBJ2-3	ASSFGGSTDTQY
TRBV4-1	TRBJ2-3	ASSQVMRVGTDTQY
TRBV18	TRBJ2-7	ASSLPTGSYEQY
TRBV19	TRBJ1-4	ASSWGFREKLF
TRBV5-1	TRBJ2-3	ASSLEIAGVDTQY
TRBV11-2	TRBJ2-5	ASSFSAGAFLETQY
TRBV6-6	TRBJ2-3	ASSYSSDTQY
TRBV6-5	TRBJ1-5	ASSYRGGNQPQH
TRBV23-1	TRBJ2-7	ASRTGAGHEQY
TRBV7-9	TRBJ2-7	ASSRLAYEQY
TRBV6-1	-	ATYHPGGQGYEQY
TRBV5-1	TRBJ2-7	ASSPSGSSYEQY
TRBV7-6	TRBJ2-1	ASSSRTGRTYNEQF
TRBV14	TRBJ1-4	ASSQLAGTGNEKLF
TRBV5-1	TRBJ1-2	ASSATRAYGYT
TRBV10-3	TRBJ2-2	AISAGLAGGTVIGELF
TRBV6-1	TRBJ1-1	ASSDYRVRSGTEAF
TRBV6-6	TRBJ2-7	ASRMTGYEQY
TRBV10-1	TRBJ2-5	ASSEIPSLTNEETQY
TRBV7-6	TRBJ2-1	ASSPLAGGFNEQF
TRBV4-1	TRBJ2-7	VSSAGTSGSYEQY
TRBV4-2	TRBJ1-1	ASSQGAPSDAF
TRBV6-1	TRBJ1-3	ASSVARTSSGNTIY
TRBV9	TRBJ1-5	ASSRGVSNQPQH
TRBV5-1	TRBJ2-2	ASSTGQLTGELF
TRBV4-1	TRBJ1-4	ASSQISLGPNEKLF
TRBV27	TRBJ2-3	ASSLGGTQY
TRBV5-1	TRBJ2-7	ASSLVPYEQY